One sample yielded the 6 T cell receptor beta chains listed below, sequenced in a study of blood T cell repertoires in COVID-19. Assay: immunoSEQ multiplex PCR; the TCRdb copy retains only in-frame clones and omits some. Of about 88,000 clones in the sample, 90% were seen once. Sequences were obtained from peripheral blood. The receptors were sampled from a man between 18 and 35 years old with COVID-19, enrolled during active disease.

CDR3 sequence: CASSYGRTGGDEQYF. The CDR3 coding sequence is TGTGCCAGCAGTTACGGCAGGACAGGGGGCGACGAGCAGTACTTC. The rearrangement links TRBV6-2 or TRBV6-3 to TRBJ2-7, with 11 bases aligning to TRBD1. CDR3 size: 15 residues. With 2 bases clipped from V and 5 bases from J, the junction kept 5 bases outside the gene matches. Germline V CDR1 and CDR2: MNHEY, SVGEGT.

The chain combines TRBV3-1 (or the pseudogene TRBV3-2) with TRBJ2-6, with 10 bases lining up with TRBD1. Germline trimming cut 4 bases from V and 3 bases from J; bases unmatched to any gene: 3. The CDR3 covers 16 residues. The germline V gene has CDR1 LGHDT and CDR2 YNNKEL (reference sequence). CDR3 sequence: CASSLTGGVGANVLTF. The CDR3 DNA reads as TGTGCCAGCAGCCTGACAGGGGGCGTTGGGGCCAACGTCCTGACTTTC.

The chain employs TRBV7-2 and TRBJ2-7, with D possibly being TRBD1 (6 bases). V was clipped by 5 bases and J by 2 bases, with 16 bases between them. Germline values: CDR1 SGHTA, CDR2 FQGNSA. CDR3 length: 15 amino acids. This CDR3 is CASSPSGVGTYEQYF. CDR3 DNA sequence: TGTGCCAGCAGCCCCTCAGGGGTTGGCACCTACGAGCAGTACTTC.

The CDR3: CASSQRNYGYTF. The CDR3 region has the DNA TGTGCCAGCAGTCAGCGTAACTATGGCTACACCTTC. This chain connects TRBV28 to TRBJ1-2, with D unclear. The CDR3 covers 12 residues. The V end lost 5 bases, the J end lost 1 base, and 5 bases lay between the germline ends. Germline V gene lookup returns CDR1 MDHEN and CDR2 SYDVKM.

The V gene is TRBV27, the J gene TRBJ2-5; 8 nucleotides agree with TRBD1. Trimming removed 6 bases from V and 5 bases from J; junction bases left unmatched: 5. Germline assignment: CDR1 MNHEY and CDR2 SMNVEV (reference sequence). CDR3 length: 13 amino acids. CDR3 residues: CASSGRGLETQYF. CDR3 coding DNA: TGTGCCAGCAGCGGCAGGGGGCTGGAGACCCAGTACTTC.

The chain combines TRBV28 with TRBJ1-2; 7 bases agree with TRBD1. Germline values: CDR1 MDHEN, CDR2 SYDVKM. The CDR3 sequence is 15 residues long. Unmatched junction bases numbered 4, after V lost 2 bases and J lost 1 base. CDR3 region: CASSLGTAFNYGYTF. The CDR3 nucleotides are TGTGCCAGCAGTTTAGGGACAGCATTTAACTATGGCTACACCTTC.